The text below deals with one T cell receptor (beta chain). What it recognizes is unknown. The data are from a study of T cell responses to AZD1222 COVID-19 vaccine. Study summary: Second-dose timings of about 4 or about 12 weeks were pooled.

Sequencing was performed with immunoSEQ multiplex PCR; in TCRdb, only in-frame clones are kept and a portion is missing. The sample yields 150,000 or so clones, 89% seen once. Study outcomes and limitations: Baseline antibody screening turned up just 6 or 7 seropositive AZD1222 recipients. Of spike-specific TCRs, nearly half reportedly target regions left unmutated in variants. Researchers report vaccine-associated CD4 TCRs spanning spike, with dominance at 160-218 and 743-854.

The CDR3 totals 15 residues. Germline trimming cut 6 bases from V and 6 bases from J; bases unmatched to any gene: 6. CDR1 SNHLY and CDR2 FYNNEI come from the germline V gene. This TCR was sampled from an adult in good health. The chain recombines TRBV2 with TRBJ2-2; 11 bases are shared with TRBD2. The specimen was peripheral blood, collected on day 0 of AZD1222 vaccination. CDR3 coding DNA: TGTGCCAGCAGCCCTAGACTAGCGGGATCCGGGGAGCTGTTTTTT. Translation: CASSPRLAGSGELFF.